This T cell receptor beta chain emerged from a study of T cell responses to AZD1222 COVID-19 vaccine. Sequencing used immunoSEQ multiplex PCR; TCRdb keeps in-frame clones, though not all of them. The data contain more than 95,000 clones, around 90% of them seen just once; the ten biggest clones take up less than 4%. The CDR3 has 11 amino acids. Trimming stripped 8 bases from V and 6 bases from J, with 13 bases between. Germline V lookup: CDR1 GTSNPN, CDR2 SVGIG (reference sequence). In this sample, this clone turned up once. This sample comprised peripheral blood, obtained 28 days after the second AZD1222 dose. The V call is TRBV30, the J call TRBJ1-1; D unclear. This TCR came from an adult who received the AZD1222 COVID-19 vaccine. Here the CDR3 DNA reads TGTGCCGCGCGAAGAGCTTCTGAAGCTTTCTTT. Its translation: CAARRASEAFF.